The T cell receptor beta chain under discussion was sequenced for a study of Ad26.COV2.S vaccination and SARS-CoV-2 variants. Study at large: Doses of Ad26.COV2.S were injected into muscle once or twice, 56 days apart. The study's findings and limits: The study found higher spike-specific TCR breadth in vaccine than placebo recipients. Measures of TCR breadth and depth may have fallen short of total T cell responses.

Treatment of the sample: some 20 received Ad26.COV2.S at low or high dose, single or two shots; roughly five received placebo; per-sample allocation not given. At day 63 after the first vaccine or placebo injection, samples were drawn. The administered vaccine (an Ad26 vector) expressed Wuhan-strain SARS-CoV-2 spike. As concerns this clone: Antigen: not known.

Repertoires were generated with immunoSEQ multiplex PCR, while TCRdb's copy carries only in-frame clones and drops some. The data show approximately 350,000 clones, with roughly 85% seen just once and about 7.4% held by the top ten. This receptor was obtained from a person between 18 and 59 years old who received the Ad26.COV2.S COVID-19 vaccine or a placebo. The sequenced sample was peripheral blood, obtained in a trial of Ad26.COV2.S vaccine versus placebo.

This CDR3 is CASSLTKGLGAGELFF. CDR3 bases: TGTGCCAGCAGCTTAACTAAGGGGCTTGGCGCCGGGGAGCTGTTTTTT. The chain couples TRBV7-3 to TRBJ2-2, with D perhaps matching TRBD1 (5 bases). This CDR3 contains 16 residues. Germline CDR1 and CDR2: SGHTA and FQGTGA. V lost 0 bases and J lost 6, with 14 bases in between.